These T cell receptor beta chains were read from a single sample in a study of vaccination effects on CD4 cells after COVID-19. The antigens of these receptors remain unknown. Repertoires were generated with immunoSEQ multiplex PCR, while TCRdb's copy carries only in-frame clones and drops some. The table lists 27,000 or so clones, about 80% of them singletons. The sequencing used CD4+ T cells from PBMCs cultured with HCoV-NL63 spike peptides, collected after COVID-19 vaccination. These receptors were collected from a human donor who received a COVID-19 vaccine. Some clones in this sample may be carry-over from other donors' samples. CDR3s leave out the opening cysteine and the closing phenylalanine or tryptophan. Expanded clones get a size class; other rows say once, few or many, or leave the size out.

J: TRBJ2-1
V: TRBV24-1
size: -
CDR3: ATSDLEGRYNEQF

J: TRBJ1-1
V: TRBV6-5
size: -
CDR3: ASGHQQGNTEAF

J: TRBJ2-5
V: TRBV5-6
size: -
CDR3: ASSRTGGGETQY

J: TRBJ2-3
V: TRBV7-3
size: once
CDR3: ASSWTSDLTDTQY

J: TRBJ2-4
V: TRBV5-1
size: -
CDR3: ASSLDLSGGPNIQY

J: TRBJ2-2
V: TRBV2
size: once
CDR3: ASRQGTNTGELF

J: TRBJ2-2
V: TRBV7-2
size: -
CDR3: ASSFGLAGLTNTGELF

J: TRBJ1-3
V: TRBV10-3
size: -
CDR3: AISPQDPGNTIY

J: TRBJ2-1
V: TRBV7-3
size: few
CDR3: ASSLTLAGYNEQF

J: TRBJ2-1
V: TRBV6-2/TRBV6-3
size: -
CDR3: ASSSFGDRVFNEQF

J: TRBJ2-4
V: TRBV2
size: once
CDR3: ASISGTGGKNIQY

J: TRBJ1-5
V: TRBV7-2
size: -
CDR3: ASSPLTGLGQPQH

J: TRBJ1-6
V: TRBV18
size: -
CDR3: ASSSTGDRSPLH

J: TRBJ1-1
V: TRBV28
size: -
CDR3: ASRLMTWTGGTEAF

J: TRBJ2-5
V: TRBV18
size: -
CDR3: ASSPTTGVETQY

J: TRBJ1-1
V: TRBV29-1
size: -
CDR3: SAGKGQIGTEAF

J: TRBJ2-2
V: TRBV10-1
size: -
CDR3: ASSGTVNTGELF

J: TRBJ2-3
V: TRBV18
size: -
CDR3: ASSPPGADTQY

J: TRBJ1-2
V: TRBV4-2
size: -
CDR3: ASSQERTSLYGYT

J: TRBJ1-1
V: TRBV6-6
size: -
CDR3: ASSTSLNTEAF

J: TRBJ2-1
V: TRBV12-5
size: -
CDR3: ASGLIMRTLRGYNEQF

J: TRBJ2-5
V: TRBV5-1
size: few
CDR3: ASSLSRVQETQY

J: TRBJ1-1
V: TRBV4-1
size: -
CDR3: ASSQGLLSRQLNTEAF

J: TRBJ2-2
V: TRBV5-4
size: -
CDR3: ASSGSPGTRTNTGELF

J: TRBJ1-2
V: TRBV6-2/TRBV6-3
size: -
CDR3: ASSTRRDGYGYT

J: TRBJ2-1
V: TRBV4-1
size: -
CDR3: ASSQDYRAGEQF

J: TRBJ2-1
V: TRBV12-5
size: -
CDR3: ASGLGIVNNEQF

J: TRBJ2-1
V: TRBV7-2
size: -
CDR3: ASSFRGRIGEQF

J: TRBJ1-2
V: TRBV5-1
size: few
CDR3: ASSTLDKAYGYT

J: TRBJ1-2
V: TRBV25-1
size: -
CDR3: ASSAGGYGYT

J: TRBJ2-5
V: TRBV3-1/TRBV3-2
size: once
CDR3: ASSQPVKGQETQY

J: TRBJ1-2
V: TRBV28
size: -
CDR3: ASSFLTGGYGYT

J: TRBJ2-2
V: TRBV21-1
size: -
CDR3: ASSTGRKTGELF

J: TRBJ2-3
V: TRBV12-5
size: -
CDR3: ASGLVDPASDTQY

J: TRBJ1-4
V: TRBV6-2/TRBV6-3
size: -
CDR3: ASSWTGPANEKLF

J: TRBJ1-1
V: TRBV11-1
size: -
CDR3: ASSGGWAGAEAF

J: TRBJ2-6
V: TRBV19
size: medium-sized
CDR3: ASSIGSPLGSLSGANVLT

J: TRBJ1-6
V: TRBV28
size: few
CDR3: ASRPGTENSPLH

J: TRBJ2-5
V: TRBV7-2
size: -
CDR3: ASSRDAGEETQY

J: TRBJ2-2
V: TRBV5-1
size: -
CDR3: ASSMSRRDTGELF

J: TRBJ1-1
V: TRBV3-1/TRBV3-2
size: -
CDR3: ASSRGQTNTEAF

J: TRBJ1-4
V: TRBV30
size: -
CDR3: AWSRGGMLSTNEKLF

J: TRBJ2-3
V: TRBV12-5
size: -
CDR3: ASGASPGGTSTDTQY

J: TRBJ2-2
V: TRBV6-6
size: -
CDR3: ASRYRQDINTGELF

J: TRBJ2-5
V: TRBV30
size: -
CDR3: AWSVTAFQETQY

J: TRBJ1-5
V: TRBV5-1
size: few
CDR3: ASSTGQLDQPQH

J: TRBJ1-2
V: TRBV29-1
size: -
CDR3: SVDINYGYT

J: TRBJ2-1
V: TRBV18
size: -
CDR3: ASSLSGSYNEQF